This T cell receptor (beta chain) appears in the sequencing data of a study of blood T cell repertoires in COVID-19. As processed by the authors: By means of reference gene primer amplification, nucleated cell counts were estimated. TCRdb's copy holds only in-frame clones and misses some; the assay was immunoSEQ multiplex PCR. Clone size and V and J calls were adopted from that table, with D and trimming inferred from the DNA. The sample consists of about 350,000 clones, roughly 87% of them appearing once. In terms of age and location, participants ranged from roughly 18 to 95 years and lived in about 25 US areas. Donors were grouped by their self-reported clinical history. The sample comprised PBMCs or T cells enriched from blood (not recorded which). The sequence came from a woman in her twenties or thirties who had recovered from COVID-19.

CDR3 DNA sequence: TGTGCCAGCAGCCCCTTAGGCGGAGTCAACGAAAAACTGTTTTTT. Translation gives CASSPLGGVNEKLFF. The chain recombines TRBV11-2 with TRBJ1-4, with D hard to call. Germline CDR1 reads SGHAT; CDR2 reads FQNNGV. V dropped 5 bases and J dropped 8 bases, with 18 bases sitting between them. The CDR3 length is 15 residues.